Listed here are 13 T cell receptor beta chains from one sample, sequenced in a study of CD8 T cells in Susac syndrome. When the RNA was reverse transcribed, random hexamers were used with an input of roughly 0.45 to 1 ug. From the immunoSEQ multiplex PCR reads, TCRdb called clonotypes with MiXCR, one entry per CDR3 protein. The table lists 140,000 or so distinct CDR3 sequences, nearly 97% of them singletons. The sequencing sample was made of CD4+ T cells from PBMCs. Source of these receptors: a human donor with Susac syndrome.

This chain joins TRBV7-9 and TRBJ1-5; TRBD1 matches at 9 bases. Trimming at V came to 5 bases and at J to 7 bases, leaving 6 bases not matched to a gene. The germline gives CDR1 SEHNR, CDR2 FQNEAQ (reference sequence). This CDR3 contains 14 residues. In DNA, the CDR3 is TGTGCCAGCAGCCTCGGGACAGGGCACCAGCCCCAGCATTTT. Encoded protein: CASSLGTGHQPQHF.

V and J are TRBV9 and TRBJ2-1; 13 bases map to TRBD2. Trimming cost V 3 bases and J 9 bases; bases outside gene matches: 9. Germline-derived CDR1 and CDR2 are SGDLS and YYNGEE. The CDR3 contains 16 residues. CDR3 residues: CASSAGGGLAGSEQFF. Written as DNA, the CDR3 is TGTGCCAGCAGCGCGGGGGGGGGACTAGCGGGAAGTGAGCAGTTCTTC.

The DNA of the CDR3 is TGCGCCAGCAGCCTACTGGACAGTCGTGGTTCACCCCTCCACTTT. It specifies CASSLLDSRGSPLHF. V and J are TRBV5-1 and TRBJ1-6, with D possibly matching TRBD1 (6 bases). This CDR3 contains 15 residues. V dropped 4 bases and J dropped 9 bases, with 17 bases sitting between them. Germline V gives CDR1 SGHRS, CDR2 YFSETQ.

V gene TRBV24-1 combines with J gene TRBJ2-1; a possible D gene is TRBD2 (7 bases). Germline values: CDR1 KGHDR, CDR2 SFDVKD. The CDR3 contains 15 residues. The germline V and J ends were trimmed by 5 bases and 6 bases, with 16 bases remaining between them. The CDR3 loop is CATSGGGGAANEQFF. The CDR3 DNA sequence: TGTGCCACCAGTGGAGGGGGGGGAGCGGCCAATGAGCAGTTCTTC.

V is TRBV14 and J is TRBJ2-5, with TRBD2 identical over 12 bases. Germline lookup yields CDR1 SGHDN and CDR2 FVKESK. The CDR3 loop spans 17 amino acids. With V trimmed by 2 bases and J by 5 bases, 9 bases remained unmatched. The chain's CDR3 is CASSQQTTSGSSETQYF. The DNA of the CDR3 is TGTGCCAGCAGCCAACAGACGACTAGCGGGAGTAGTGAGACCCAGTACTTC.

The chain uses TRBV12-3 or TRBV12-4 and TRBJ1-6, with D possibly being TRBD1 (5 bases). V lost 5 bases and J 9 bases, leaving 17 bases between the germline ends. The length of the CDR3 is 15 residues. In nucleotides, the CDR3 is TGTGCCAGCAGTCTCCGGGGCCCAGGGATTTCACCCCTCCACTTT. As protein: CASSLRGPGISPLHF.

V and J are TRBV4-1 and TRBJ2-3; a weak D match, TRBD2 (6 bases). The CDR3 contains 14 residues. In germline, CDR1 is MGHRA, CDR2 YSYEKL. With 1 base removed from V and 4 bases from J, the gap between germline ends came to 9 bases. CDR3 DNA sequence: TGCGCCAGCAGCCAAGGGCGGGGCGCAGATACGCAGTATTTT. Residues: CASSQGRGADTQYF.

The chain is built from TRBV20-1 and TRBJ2-3; 10 bases map to TRBD1. Germline CDR1 DFQATT, CDR2 SNEGSKA (reference sequence). This CDR3 has 16 residues. The CDR3 region is CSAKPGQGSGTDTQYF. Here the CDR3 DNA reads TGCAGCGCAAAGCCGGGACAGGGGTCTGGCACAGATACGCAGTATTTT.

This clonotype was observed a handful of times. The chain carries TRBV12-3 or TRBV12-4 and TRBJ2-3; D gene uncertain. CDR3 length: 13 amino acids. Trimming removed 2 bases at V and 1 base at J, with 4 bases between. CDR3 in amino acids: CASSLRRTDTQYF. The CDR3, as DNA: TGTGCCAGCAGTTTAAGGCGCACAGATACGCAGTATTTT.

The rearrangement uses TRBV2 and TRBJ1-5; TRBD1 aligns across 9 bases. CDR3 length: 14 amino acids. Germline CDR1 SNHLY, CDR2 FYNNEI. The junction had 6 bases not matched to a gene; V was cut back by 6 bases and J by 6 bases. The chain's CDR3 is CASRAGTGSQPQHF. As DNA, the CDR3 is TGTGCCAGCAGGGCGGGGACAGGGAGTCAGCCCCAGCATTTT.

Concerning this clonotype itself: One junction end disagrees with the germline gene, perhaps due to a read error. The chain uses TRBV4-1 and TRBJ1-5; 7 bases fit TRBD1. Germline V lookup: CDR1 MGHRA, CDR2 YSYEKL. The CDR3 is made up of 16 amino acids. The CDR3 reads CASNQFETGSRQPQHF. The CDR3 DNA follows: TGCGCCAGCAACCAATTCGAGACAGGGTCGCGACAGCCCCAGCATTTT.

The J gene is TRBJ2-3, the V gene TRBV27; D is tentatively TRBD1 or TRBD2 (5 bases each). The ends were cut back, 5 bases at V and 5 bases at J, with 20 bases in the middle. This CDR3 has 16 amino acids. Germline V gene sequence: CDR1 MNHEY, CDR2 SMNVEV (reference sequence). The CDR3 nucleotides are TGTGCCAGCAGTCCGGGGATGTACCGGGGCGGAGATACGCAGTATTTT. Protein: CASSPGMYRGGDTQYF.

The rearrangement uses TRBV29-1 and TRBJ2-6; no clear D gene. Germline CDR1 is SQVTM and CDR2 is ANQGSEA. CDR3 length equals 13 residues. V was cut by 1 base and J by 2 bases, with 3 bases left in between. CDR3 nucleotide sequence: TGCAGCGTTGAAGGAGCTGGGGCCAACGTCCTGACTTTC. Protein: CSVEGAGANVLTF.